This T cell receptor (beta chain) was found in a study of blood T cell repertoires in COVID-19. The data were produced by immunoSEQ multiplex PCR, yet TCRdb's version contains in-frame clones alone and is incomplete. The sample has 95,000 to 100,000 clones, roughly 86% seen once. With 5 bases removed from V and 5 bases from J, the gap between germline ends came to 16 bases. CDR3 length: 14 amino acids. Germline V gene data show CDR1 as SGHTA and CDR2 as FQGNSA. This chain connects TRBV7-2 to TRBJ2-7; D perhaps matches TRBD1 (8 bases). This clonotype was obtained from a woman aged 25 to 39 with acute or convalescent COVID-19. Sequences were obtained from peripheral blood. The CDR3 region has the DNA TGTGCCAGCAGCCCCCGGACAGGGAGGGACGAGCAGTACTTC. This codes for CASSPRTGRDEQYF.